The clone carrying this TCR beta chain was counted between two and nine times. Its antigen is not known. The sample belongs to a study of T cell repertoires in cytomegalovirus infection. In the study overall: The study used recently identified HLA-C-restricted and well-studied HLA-B-restricted CMV epitopes. Carrying CMV and the relevant HLA type showed in public TCR beta signatures.

Via MiXCR, TCRdb re-called the reads, giving one row per CDR3 protein. The sample lists roughly 700,000 distinct CDR3 sequences, roughly a third occurring once. Study-wide results and caveats: Carriers of CMV plus the relevant HLA were identified by cumulative public TCR beta family frequency. Dominating the ex vivo response were TCR beta clonotypes that were CMV-specific and HLA-C-restricted.

Sample: cultured PBMCs, taken from culture after CMV antigen stimulation. The TCR was taken from a human donor in good health (CMV status not recorded). Some clones in this sample may be carry-over from other donors' samples.

CDR3 amino acids: CASSESVYGYTF. The CDR3 DNA reads TGTGCCAGCAGTGAGAGCGTTTATGGCTACACCTTC. The rearrangement uses TRBV6-1 and TRBJ1-2; D is undetermined. The V end was cut by 3 bases, the J end by 5 bases, with 7 bases between. The CDR3 sequence is 12 residues long. Germline V lookup: CDR1 MNHNS, CDR2 SASEGT.